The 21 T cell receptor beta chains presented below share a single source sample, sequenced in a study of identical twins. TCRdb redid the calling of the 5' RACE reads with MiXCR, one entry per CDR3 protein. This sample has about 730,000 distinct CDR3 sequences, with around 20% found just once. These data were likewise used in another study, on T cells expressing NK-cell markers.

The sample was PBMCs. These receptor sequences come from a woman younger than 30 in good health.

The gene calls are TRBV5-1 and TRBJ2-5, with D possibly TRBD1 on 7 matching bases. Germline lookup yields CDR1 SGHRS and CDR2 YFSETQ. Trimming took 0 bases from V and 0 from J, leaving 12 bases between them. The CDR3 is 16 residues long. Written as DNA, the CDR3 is TGCGCCAGCAGCTTGGAGACAGGGAGGTACCAAGAGACCCAGTACTTC. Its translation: CASSLETGRYQETQYF.

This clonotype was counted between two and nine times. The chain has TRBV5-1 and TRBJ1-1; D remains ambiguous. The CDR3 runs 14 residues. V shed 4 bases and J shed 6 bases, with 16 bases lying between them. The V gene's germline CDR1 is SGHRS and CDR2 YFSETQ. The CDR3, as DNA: TGCGCCAGCAGCAACTCGCGGAGGGTGGCTGAAGCTTTCTTT. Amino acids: CASSNSRRVAEAFF.

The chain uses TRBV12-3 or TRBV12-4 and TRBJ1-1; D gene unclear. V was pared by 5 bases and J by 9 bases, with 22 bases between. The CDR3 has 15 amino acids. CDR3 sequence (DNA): TGTGCCAGCAGTCCCCATCGGACCCAAGTGTTACAAGCTTTCTTT. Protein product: CASSPHRTQVLQAFF.

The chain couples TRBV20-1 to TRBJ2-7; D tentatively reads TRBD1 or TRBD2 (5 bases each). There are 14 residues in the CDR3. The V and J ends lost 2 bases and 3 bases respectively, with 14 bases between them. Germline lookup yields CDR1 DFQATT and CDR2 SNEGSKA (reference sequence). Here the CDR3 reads CSARHGAASYEQYF. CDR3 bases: TGCAGTGCTAGACACGGGGCGGCTAGCTACGAGCAGTACTTC.

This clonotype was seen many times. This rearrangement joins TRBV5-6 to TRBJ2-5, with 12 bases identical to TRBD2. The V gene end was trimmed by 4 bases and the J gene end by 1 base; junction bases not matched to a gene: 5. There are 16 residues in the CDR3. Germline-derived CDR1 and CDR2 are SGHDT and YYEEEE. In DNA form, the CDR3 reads TGTGCCAGCAGCCCCTGGACTAGCGGGATCCAAGAGACCCAGTACTTC. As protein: CASSPWTSGIQETQYF.

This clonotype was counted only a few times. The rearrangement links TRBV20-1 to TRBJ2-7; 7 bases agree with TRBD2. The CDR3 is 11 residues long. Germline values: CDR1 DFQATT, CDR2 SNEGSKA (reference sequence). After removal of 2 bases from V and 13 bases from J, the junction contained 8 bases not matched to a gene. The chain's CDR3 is CSARFGLGDYF. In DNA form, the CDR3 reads TGCAGTGCTAGATTTGGACTAGGTGACTACTTC.

The CDR3 DNA reads TGTGCTAGTGGTTTTACGCCGTCTAGCTCCTACGAGCAGTACTTC. It translates to CASGFTPSSSYEQYF. This chain links TRBV12-5 with TRBJ2-7; unclear D gene. In germline, CDR1 is LGHNT, CDR2 FRNRAP. The germline V and J ends were trimmed by 3 bases and 0 bases, with 12 bases remaining between them. This CDR3 has 15 residues.

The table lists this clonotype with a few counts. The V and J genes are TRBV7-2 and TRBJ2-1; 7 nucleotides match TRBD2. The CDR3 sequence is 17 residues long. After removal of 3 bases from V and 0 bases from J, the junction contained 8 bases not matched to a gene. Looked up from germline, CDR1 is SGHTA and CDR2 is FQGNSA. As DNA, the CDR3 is TGTGCCAGCAGCTTTTGGCACCGGGACTACTCCTACAATGAGCAGTTCTTC. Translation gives CASSFWHRDYSYNEQFF.

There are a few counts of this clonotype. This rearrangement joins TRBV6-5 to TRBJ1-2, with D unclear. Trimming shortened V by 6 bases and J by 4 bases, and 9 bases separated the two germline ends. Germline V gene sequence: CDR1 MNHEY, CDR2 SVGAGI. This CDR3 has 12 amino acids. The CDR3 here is CASRDGLYGYTF. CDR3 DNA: TGTGCCAGCAGGGACGGACTCTATGGCTACACCTTC.

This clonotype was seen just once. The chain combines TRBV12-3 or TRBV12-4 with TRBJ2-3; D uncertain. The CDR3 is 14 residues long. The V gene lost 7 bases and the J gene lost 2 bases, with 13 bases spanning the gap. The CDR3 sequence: CASTVLDATDTQYF. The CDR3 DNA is TGTGCCAGCACCGTTTTGGACGCCACAGATACGCAGTATTTT.

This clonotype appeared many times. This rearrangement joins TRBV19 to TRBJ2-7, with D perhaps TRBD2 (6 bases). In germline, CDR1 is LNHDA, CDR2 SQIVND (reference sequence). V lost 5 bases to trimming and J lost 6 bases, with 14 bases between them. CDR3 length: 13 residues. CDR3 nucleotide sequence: TGTGCCAGTAGTTTTATCCAGGGAGGCGAGCAGTACTTC. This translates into CASSFIQGGEQYF.

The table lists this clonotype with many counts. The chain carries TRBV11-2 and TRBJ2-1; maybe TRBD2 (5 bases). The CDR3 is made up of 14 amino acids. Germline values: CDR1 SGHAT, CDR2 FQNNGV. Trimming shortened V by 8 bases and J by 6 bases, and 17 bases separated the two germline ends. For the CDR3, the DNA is TGTGCCAGCGGACGGTTTATCGGGGTCAATGAGCAGTTCTTC. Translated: CASGRFIGVNEQFF.

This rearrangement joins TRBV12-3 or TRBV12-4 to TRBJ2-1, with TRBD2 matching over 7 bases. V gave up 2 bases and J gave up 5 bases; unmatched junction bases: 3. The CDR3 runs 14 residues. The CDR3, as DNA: TGTGCCAGCAGTTTAAGGGACTATAACAATGAGCAGTTCTTC. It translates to CASSLRDYNNEQFF.

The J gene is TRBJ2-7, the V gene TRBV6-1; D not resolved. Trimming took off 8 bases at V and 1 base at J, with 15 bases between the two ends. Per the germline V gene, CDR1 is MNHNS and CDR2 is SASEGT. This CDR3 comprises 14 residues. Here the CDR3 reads CASSEQASSYEQYF. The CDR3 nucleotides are TGTGCCAGCTCGGAGCAGGCTTCTTCCTACGAGCAGTACTTC.

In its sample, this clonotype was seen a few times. CDR3 nucleotide sequence: TGTGCCAGCAGCCCCACCGGGACGGTCACAGATACGCAGTATTTT. This encodes CASSPTGTVTDTQYF. The rearrangement uses TRBV7-9 and TRBJ2-3, with D perhaps assigned TRBD1 or TRBD2 (5 bases each). The CDR3 length is 15 residues. Germline V gives CDR1 SEHNR, CDR2 FQNEAQ (reference sequence). Trimming removed 5 bases at V and 2 bases at J, with 14 bases between.

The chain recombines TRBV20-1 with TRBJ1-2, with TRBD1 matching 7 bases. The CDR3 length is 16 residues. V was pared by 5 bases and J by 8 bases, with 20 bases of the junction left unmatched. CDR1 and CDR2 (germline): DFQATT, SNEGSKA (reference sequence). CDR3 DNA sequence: TGCAGTGCTCCACTCCTGGGACAGCGATCGCTATTAGGCTACACCTTC. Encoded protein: CSAPLLGQRSLLGYTF.

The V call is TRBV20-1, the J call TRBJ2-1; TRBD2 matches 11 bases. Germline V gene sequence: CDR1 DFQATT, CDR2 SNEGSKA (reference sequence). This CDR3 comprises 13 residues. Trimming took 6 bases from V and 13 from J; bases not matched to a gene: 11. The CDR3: CSARGLAGGRQFF. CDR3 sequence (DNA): TGCAGTGCGCGGGGGCTAGCGGGGGGAAGACAGTTCTTC.

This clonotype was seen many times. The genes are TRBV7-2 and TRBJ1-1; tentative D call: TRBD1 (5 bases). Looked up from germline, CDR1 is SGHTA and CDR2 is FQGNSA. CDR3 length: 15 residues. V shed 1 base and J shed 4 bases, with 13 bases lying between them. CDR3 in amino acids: CASSLGLGVSTEAFF. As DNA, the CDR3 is TGTGCCAGCAGCTTAGGTTTAGGGGTGAGCACTGAAGCTTTCTTT. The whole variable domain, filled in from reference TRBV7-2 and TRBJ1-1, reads GAGVSQSPSNKVTEKGKDVELRCDPISGHTALYWYRQSLGQGLEFLIYFQGNSAPDKSGLPSDRFSAERTGGSVSTLTIQRTQQEDSAVYLCASSLGLGVSTEAFFGQGTRLTVV.

This chain's CDR3 is CASSLGTAAFF. CDR3 nucleotides: TGCGCCAGCAGCTTGGGTACGGCAGCTTTCTTT. The chain combines TRBV5-1 with TRBJ1-1, with unresolved D. V lost 0 bases, J lost 10 bases, and 7 bases lay in between. Germline V gene data show CDR1 as SGHRS and CDR2 as YFSETQ. The CDR3 has 11 residues.

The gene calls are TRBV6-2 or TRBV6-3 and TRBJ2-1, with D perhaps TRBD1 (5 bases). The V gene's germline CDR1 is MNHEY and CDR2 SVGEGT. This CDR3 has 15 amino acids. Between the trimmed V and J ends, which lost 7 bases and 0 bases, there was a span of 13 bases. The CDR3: CASKQGAYSYNEQFF. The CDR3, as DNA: TGTGCCAGCAAACAAGGGGCTTACTCCTACAATGAGCAGTTCTTC.

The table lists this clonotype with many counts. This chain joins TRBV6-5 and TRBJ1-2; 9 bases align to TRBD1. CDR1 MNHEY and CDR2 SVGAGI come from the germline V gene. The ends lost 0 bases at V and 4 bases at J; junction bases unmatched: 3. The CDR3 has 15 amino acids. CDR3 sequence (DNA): TGTGCCAGCAGTTACTCGGACAGGGGCGTCTATGGCTACACCTTC. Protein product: CASSYSDRGVYGYTF.